A selection of T cell receptor beta chains follows, all from one sample in a study of cytomegalovirus exposure and HLA in healthy donors. The protocol was immunoSEQ multiplex PCR, while the TCRdb copy is restricted to in-frame clones and leaves out a portion. The sample includes some 160,000 clones, 80% seen only once; the top ten take around 5.4%. The sequencing sample was made of PBMCs. The receptor set was obtained from a middle-aged man in good health and CMV-seronegative. CDR3s include the opening cysteine and the closing phenylalanine or tryptophan. The D gene is left open where the match is weak. The size field is filled for only some rows; it gives once, few, many or a size class.

cdr3_aa: CSARPGTEAFF
cdr3_nt: TGCAGTGCTAGGCCGGGCACTGAAGCTTTCTTT
v_call: TRBV20-1
j_call: TRBJ1-1
d_call: .
clone_size: .

cdr3_aa: CASSTLAGGRGEQFF
cdr3_nt: TGTGCCAGCAGCACACTAGCGGGGGGCCGAGGTGAGCAGTTCTTC
v_call: TRBV9
j_call: TRBJ2-1
d_call: TRBD2
clone_size: .

cdr3_aa: CASSLSWTGGEEGETQYF
cdr3_nt: TGCGCCAGCAGCTTGTCCTGGACAGGGGGCGAAGAAGGAGAGACCCAGTACTTC
v_call: TRBV5-1
j_call: TRBJ2-5
d_call: TRBD1
clone_size: .

cdr3_aa: CATSSRQGGETQYF
cdr3_nt: TGTGCCACCAGCAGTAGACAGGGCGGAGAGACCCAGTACTTC
v_call: TRBV15
j_call: TRBJ2-5
d_call: TRBD1
clone_size: .

cdr3_aa: CASSSPTGGTEAFF
cdr3_nt: TGCGCCAGCAGCTCGCCGACAGGGGGAACTGAAGCTTTCTTT
v_call: TRBV4-1
j_call: TRBJ1-1
d_call: TRBD1
clone_size: few

cdr3_aa: CASRETTQKGARGEQYF
cdr3_nt: TGTGCCAGCAGGGAAACCACGCAAAAGGGGGCGCGCGGCGAGCAGTACTTC
v_call: TRBV25-1
j_call: TRBJ2-7
d_call: TRBD1
clone_size: .

cdr3_aa: CASSYPGIQNTEAFF
cdr3_nt: TGTGCCAGCAGCTACCCCGGGATACAAAACACTGAAGCTTTCTTT
v_call: TRBV13
j_call: TRBJ1-1
d_call: .
clone_size: .

cdr3_aa: CASSLARENTYFGNEQFF
cdr3_nt: TGCGCCAGCAGCTTGGCCCGGGAGAACACCTACTTTGGCAATGAGCAGTTCTTC
v_call: TRBV5-1
j_call: TRBJ2-1
d_call: .
clone_size: .

cdr3_aa: CASSGFPGQGSNYGYTF
cdr3_nt: TGTGCCAGCAGTGGCTTTCCGGGACAGGGTTCTAACTATGGCTACACCTTC
v_call: TRBV25-1
j_call: TRBJ1-2
d_call: TRBD1
clone_size: .

cdr3_aa: CALVALGRAFF
cdr3_nt: TGTGCCTTAGTGGCATTGGGGAGAGCTTTCTTT
v_call: TRBV30
j_call: TRBJ1-1
d_call: .
clone_size: .

cdr3_aa: CASGSYPWSGGEQFF
cdr3_nt: TGTGCTAGTGGTTCTTACCCGTGGAGCGGGGGCGAGCAGTTCTTC
v_call: TRBV12-5
j_call: TRBJ2-1
d_call: TRBD2
clone_size: few

cdr3_aa: CASSHGTGGSGANVLTF
cdr3_nt: TGTGCCAGCAGCCATGGGACAGGGGGATCTGGGGCCAACGTCCTGACTTTC
v_call: TRBV14
j_call: TRBJ2-6
d_call: TRBD1
clone_size: .

cdr3_aa: CASSQGAGWNTEAFF
cdr3_nt: TGCGCCAGCAGCCAAGGCGCGGGGTGGAACACTGAAGCTTTCTTT
v_call: TRBV4-3
j_call: TRBJ1-1
d_call: .
clone_size: .

cdr3_aa: CASSPVSPSSYNEQFF
cdr3_nt: TGTGCCAGCAGCCCCGTATCCCCGAGCTCCTACAATGAGCAGTTCTTC
v_call: TRBV7-3
j_call: TRBJ2-1
d_call: .
clone_size: once

cdr3_aa: CASSINWGYTF
cdr3_nt: TGTGCCAGTAGTATCAACTGGGGCTACACCTTC
v_call: TRBV19
j_call: TRBJ1-2
d_call: .
clone_size: .

cdr3_aa: CASSPGQGNEQYF
cdr3_nt: TGTGCCAGCTCACCAGGACAGGGAAACGAGCAGTACTTC
v_call: TRBV18
j_call: TRBJ2-7
d_call: TRBD1
clone_size: .

cdr3_aa: CASSAEPGHKSKFF
cdr3_nt: TGTGCCAGCAGTGCCGAACCGGGACATAAATCAAAGTTCTTC
v_call: TRBV6-1
j_call: TRBJ2-1
d_call: .
clone_size: .

cdr3_aa: CASSAGGGRDTQYF
cdr3_nt: TGTGCCAGCAGCGCTGGCGGGGGGCGTGATACGCAGTATTTT
v_call: TRBV7-2
j_call: TRBJ2-3
d_call: TRBD2
clone_size: few

cdr3_aa: CASSVGAGGQPQHF
cdr3_nt: TGTGCCAGCAGCGTAGGTGCAGGGGGACAGCCCCAGCATTTT
v_call: TRBV9
j_call: TRBJ1-5
d_call: TRBD1
clone_size: once

cdr3_aa: CASRYTGTSGGVGNIQYF
cdr3_nt: TGTGCCAGCAGATACACCGGGACTAGCGGTGGCGTGGGAAACATTCAGTACTTC
v_call: TRBV2
j_call: TRBJ2-4
d_call: TRBD2
clone_size: .

cdr3_aa: CATSRDQGYYNEQFF
cdr3_nt: TGTGCCACCAGCAGAGATCAGGGGTACTACAATGAGCAGTTCTTC
v_call: TRBV15
j_call: TRBJ2-1
d_call: .
clone_size: .

cdr3_aa: CASSPTSGRLYEQYF
cdr3_nt: TGTGCCAGCAGCCCTACTAGCGGAAGACTTTACGAGCAGTACTTC
v_call: TRBV7-6
j_call: TRBJ2-7
d_call: TRBD2
clone_size: .

cdr3_aa: CASRGTGRTGELFF
cdr3_nt: TGTGCCAGCAGAGGGACAGGAAGGACCGGGGAGCTGTTTTTT
v_call: TRBV25-1
j_call: TRBJ2-2
d_call: TRBD1
clone_size: .

cdr3_aa: CASGPRTGNEKLFF
cdr3_nt: TGTGCTAGTGGACCGAGGACAGGGAATGAAAAACTGTTTTTT
v_call: TRBV12-5
j_call: TRBJ1-4
d_call: TRBD1
clone_size: .

cdr3_aa: CASRNRTEFNEKLFF
cdr3_nt: TGTGCCAGTAGGAACAGGACAGAGTTTAATGAAAAACTGTTTTTT
v_call: TRBV19
j_call: TRBJ1-4
d_call: .
clone_size: .

cdr3_aa: CAISGRGQHKETQYF
cdr3_nt: TGTGCCATCAGTGGTCGGGGACAGCACAAAGAGACCCAGTACTTC
v_call: TRBV10-3
j_call: TRBJ2-5
d_call: TRBD1
clone_size: .

cdr3_aa: CASSLSTRGSINSPLHF
cdr3_nt: TGTGCCAGCAGCTTATCTACCAGGGGCAGTATTAATTCCCCCCTCCACTTT
v_call: TRBV7-2
j_call: TRBJ1-6
d_call: .
clone_size: .

cdr3_aa: CASSQRRDRIATNEKLFF
cdr3_nt: TGCGCCAGCAGCCAAAGGCGAGACAGAATTGCAACTAATGAAAAACTGTTTTTT
v_call: TRBV4-3
j_call: TRBJ1-4
d_call: .
clone_size: .

cdr3_aa: CASSDGGASYNEQFF
cdr3_nt: TGCGCCAGCAGCGACGGGGGGGCGTCCTACAATGAGCAGTTCTTC
v_call: TRBV5-1
j_call: TRBJ2-1
d_call: TRBD2
clone_size: few

cdr3_aa: CASSLARGQETQYF
cdr3_nt: TGTGCCAGCAGCTTAGCTAGAGGTCAAGAGACCCAGTACTTC
v_call: TRBV7-9
j_call: TRBJ2-5
d_call: .
clone_size: few

cdr3_aa: CASSMEGANVLTF
cdr3_nt: TGTGCCAGTAGTATGGAGGGGGCCAACGTCCTGACTTTC
v_call: TRBV19
j_call: TRBJ2-6
d_call: .
clone_size: .

cdr3_aa: CASSVNQGFAQYF
cdr3_nt: TGTGCCAGCAGCGTAAACCAGGGTTTCGCGCAGTATTTT
v_call: TRBV5-6
j_call: TRBJ2-3
d_call: .
clone_size: .

cdr3_aa: CASSMGGDTQYF
cdr3_nt: TGTGCCAGTAGTATGGGCGGGGATACGCAGTATTTT
v_call: TRBV19
j_call: TRBJ2-3
d_call: .
clone_size: once

cdr3_aa: CASSLGGQGAQYF
cdr3_nt: TGTGCCAGCAGCTTAGGAGGTCAGGGGGCCCAGTACTTC
v_call: TRBV7-9
j_call: TRBJ2-5
d_call: TRBD1
clone_size: .

cdr3_aa: CSVDGTGHNEQFF
cdr3_nt: TGCAGCGTTGACGGGACAGGGCACAATGAGCAGTTCTTC
v_call: TRBV29-1
j_call: TRBJ2-1
d_call: TRBD1
clone_size: .

cdr3_aa: CASSEYNGAGGELFF
cdr3_nt: TGTGCCAGCAGTGAATATAATGGAGCCGGCGGGGAGCTGTTTTTT
v_call: TRBV25-1
j_call: TRBJ2-2
d_call: .
clone_size: once

cdr3_aa: CASIPLGQSGNTIYF
cdr3_nt: TGTGCCAGCATTCCCCTGGGGCAGAGCGGAAACACCATATATTTT
v_call: TRBV2
j_call: TRBJ1-3
d_call: .
clone_size: .

cdr3_aa: CASSPDRSPGEKLFF
cdr3_nt: TGTGCCAGCAGCCCCGACCGATCACCCGGGGAAAAACTGTTTTTT
v_call: TRBV6-4
j_call: TRBJ1-4
d_call: .
clone_size: .

cdr3_aa: CASSKRTGPGELFF
cdr3_nt: TGTGCCAGTAGTAAGAGGACAGGCCCCGGGGAGCTGTTTTTT
v_call: TRBV19
j_call: TRBJ2-2
d_call: TRBD1
clone_size: .

cdr3_aa: CAISVQGGLGYTF
cdr3_nt: TGTGCCATCAGTGTTCAGGGGGGTTTGGGCTACACCTTC
v_call: TRBV10-3
j_call: TRBJ1-2
d_call: TRBD1
clone_size: .

cdr3_aa: CASSSSSGGRETQYF
cdr3_nt: TGTGCCAGCAGCTCTTCTAGCGGGGGGAGAGAGACCCAGTACTTC
v_call: TRBV7-2
j_call: TRBJ2-5
d_call: TRBD2
clone_size: .

cdr3_aa: CAISKTGGDGYTF
cdr3_nt: TGTGCCATCAGCAAGACAGGGGGTGATGGCTACACCTTC
v_call: TRBV10-3
j_call: TRBJ1-2
d_call: TRBD1
clone_size: .

cdr3_aa: CASSAQRELNIQYF
cdr3_nt: TGTGCCAGCAGTGCCCAGCGGGAGCTAAACATTCAGTACTTC
v_call: TRBV2
j_call: TRBJ2-4
d_call: TRBD2
clone_size: .

cdr3_aa: CASSQELRSGGTNEQFF
cdr3_nt: TGCGCCAGCAGCCAAGAATTGCGCAGCGGGGGGACTAATGAGCAGTTCTTC
v_call: TRBV4-3
j_call: TRBJ2-1
d_call: TRBD2
clone_size: once

cdr3_aa: CASSEPDRVARAFF
cdr3_nt: TGTGCCAGCAGTGAACCCGACAGGGTGGCTCGAGCTTTCTTT
v_call: TRBV6-1
j_call: TRBJ1-1
d_call: TRBD1
clone_size: .

cdr3_aa: CASSYVAGAAYEQYF
cdr3_nt: TGTGCCAGCAGCTATGTAGCGGGGGCCGCCTACGAGCAGTACTTC
v_call: TRBV7-2
j_call: TRBJ2-7
d_call: TRBD2
clone_size: .

cdr3_aa: CASSTRDRLSEQYF
cdr3_nt: TGTGCCAGCAGCACCCGGGACAGACTATCCGAGCAGTACTTC
v_call: TRBV11-2
j_call: TRBJ2-7
d_call: TRBD1
clone_size: once

cdr3_aa: CASSGNTAGRSYEQYF
cdr3_nt: TGTGCCAGCAGTGGCAATACCGCGGGACGGTCCTACGAGCAGTACTTC
v_call: TRBV2
j_call: TRBJ2-7
d_call: .
clone_size: .

cdr3_aa: CASSALSGRASNEQYF
cdr3_nt: TGTGCCAGCAGTGCCCTTAGCGGGAGGGCCTCTAACGAGCAGTACTTC
v_call: TRBV27
j_call: TRBJ2-7
d_call: TRBD2
clone_size: few

cdr3_aa: CASSPFPGQGSNIQYF
cdr3_nt: TGTGCCAGTAGTCCCTTCCCGGGACAGGGTTCGAACATTCAGTACTTC
v_call: TRBV19
j_call: TRBJ2-4
d_call: TRBD1
clone_size: few

cdr3_aa: CASSILRVDTQYF
cdr3_nt: TGTGCCAGCAGCATACTACGGGTTGATACGCAGTATTTT
v_call: TRBV7-9
j_call: TRBJ2-3
d_call: .
clone_size: .

cdr3_aa: CASSEIGTTAQYF
cdr3_nt: TGTGCCAGCAGTGAAATAGGGACAACGGCCCAGTACTTC
v_call: TRBV27
j_call: TRBJ2-5
d_call: .
clone_size: .

cdr3_aa: CASSRGQGAFEQYF
cdr3_nt: TGTGCCAGCTCACGGGGCCAGGGGGCGTTTGAGCAGTACTTC
v_call: TRBV18
j_call: TRBJ2-7
d_call: TRBD1
clone_size: .

cdr3_aa: CASSSGPSTDTQYF
cdr3_nt: TGTGCCAGCTCTTCAGGGCCAAGCACAGATACGCAGTATTTT
v_call: TRBV18
j_call: TRBJ2-3
d_call: .
clone_size: .

cdr3_aa: CASSLRVGSHEQFF
cdr3_nt: TGTGCCAGCAGTTTGAGGGTTGGGTCGCATGAGCAGTTCTTC
v_call: TRBV27
j_call: TRBJ2-1
d_call: .
clone_size: once

cdr3_aa: CASSEMGEETEAFF
cdr3_nt: TGTGCCAGCAGTGAAATGGGGGAGGAGACTGAAGCTTTCTTT
v_call: TRBV6-1
j_call: TRBJ1-1
d_call: .
clone_size: .

cdr3_aa: CASSSSGGMRGYTF
cdr3_nt: TGTGCCAGCAGCTCCTCCGGGGGAATGCGGGGCTACACCTTC
v_call: TRBV5-4
j_call: TRBJ1-2
d_call: .
clone_size: .